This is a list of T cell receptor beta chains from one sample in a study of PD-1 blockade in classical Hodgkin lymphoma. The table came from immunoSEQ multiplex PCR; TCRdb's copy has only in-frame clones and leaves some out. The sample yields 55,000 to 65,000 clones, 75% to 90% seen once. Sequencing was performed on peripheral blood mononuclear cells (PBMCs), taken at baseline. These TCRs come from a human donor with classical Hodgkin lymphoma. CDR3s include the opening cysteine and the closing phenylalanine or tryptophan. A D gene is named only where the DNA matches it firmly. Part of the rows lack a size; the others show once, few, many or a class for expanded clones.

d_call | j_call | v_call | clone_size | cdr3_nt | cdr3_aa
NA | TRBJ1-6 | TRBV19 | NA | TGTGCCAGTAAGTCTCTACCGGGCGATTCACCCCTCCACTTT | CASKSLPGDSPLHF
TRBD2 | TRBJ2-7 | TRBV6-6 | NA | TGTGCCAGCAGTTACGGGAGGGGCCTTCAGTACTTC | CASSYGRGLQYF
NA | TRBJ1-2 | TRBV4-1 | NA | TGCGCCAGCAGCCAAAACAGGATCGGTGGCTATGGCTACACCTTC | CASSQNRIGGYGYTF
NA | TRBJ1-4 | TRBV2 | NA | TGTGCCAGCTCAAGCCCCCAGGGACTAGAAGAAAAACTGTTTTTT | CASSSPQGLEEKLFF
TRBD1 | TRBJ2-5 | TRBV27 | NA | TGTGCCAGCAGTTTCCGGGACAGGGGGCTCGAGACCCAGTACTTC | CASSFRDRGLETQYF
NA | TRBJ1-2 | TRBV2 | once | TGTGCCAGCAAGGAGGACAACTATGGCTACACCTTC | CASKEDNYGYTF
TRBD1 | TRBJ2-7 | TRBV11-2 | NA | TGTGCCAGCAGCGCCTACAGGGGGCTCTCCTACGAGCAGTACTTC | CASSAYRGLSYEQYF
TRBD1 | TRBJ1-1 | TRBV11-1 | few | TGTGCCAGCAGCTTAGGCGGGACAGCGAACACTGAAGCTTTCTTT | CASSLGGTANTEAFF
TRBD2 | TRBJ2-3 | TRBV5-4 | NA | TGTGCCAGCAGCTCCCCACTAGCGGCAGATACGCAGTATTTT | CASSSPLAADTQYF
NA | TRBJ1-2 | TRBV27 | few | TGTGCCAGCAGTTTCGGGACCCAAAAAGGCTACACCTTC | CASSFGTQKGYTF
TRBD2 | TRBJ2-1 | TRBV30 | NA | TGTGCCTGGAGCGGTACTAGCGGGGTCTACAATGAGCAGTTCTTC | CAWSGTSGVYNEQFF
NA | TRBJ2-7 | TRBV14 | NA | TGTGCCAGCAGCGAGTCCCCGTGGGAGCAGTACTTC | CASSESPWEQYF
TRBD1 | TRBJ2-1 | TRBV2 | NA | TGTGCCAGCAGGAGGAGAGACAGGGGGAAGGACAATGAGCAGTTCTTC | CASRRRDRGKDNEQFF
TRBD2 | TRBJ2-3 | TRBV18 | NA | TGTGCCAGCTCACCCAGCGGGGGAGGTAGGAGGACAGATACGCAGTATTTT | CASSPSGGGRRTDTQYF
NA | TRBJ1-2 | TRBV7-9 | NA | TGTGCCAGCAGCCAAGGAGGCTACACCTTC | CASSQGGYTF
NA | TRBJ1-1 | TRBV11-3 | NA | TGTGCCAGCAGCTTTGCGAAGAACACTGAAGCTTTCTTT | CASSFAKNTEAFF
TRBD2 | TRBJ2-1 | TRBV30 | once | TGTGCCTGGAGGTCTTGGCTAGCGGGGGGGCCACAGTTCTTC | CAWRSWLAGGPQFF
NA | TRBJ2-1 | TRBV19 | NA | TGTGCCAGTAGTAGCCAGGGGGGGGGCCAGGGTGAGCAGTTCTTC | CASSSQGGGQGEQFF
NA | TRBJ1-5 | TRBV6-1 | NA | TGTGCCAGCAGAGACCAGGGATATAGCAATCAGCCCCAGCATTTT | CASRDQGYSNQPQHF
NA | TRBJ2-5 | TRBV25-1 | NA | TGTGCCAGCAGTGAGGGGGATCCCCAGTACTTC | CASSEGDPQYF
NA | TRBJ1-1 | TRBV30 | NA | TGTGCCTGGGACGAAACGGGCACTGAAGCTTTCTTT | CAWDETGTEAFF
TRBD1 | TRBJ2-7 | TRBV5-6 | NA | TGTGCCAGCAGCCCCACAGGGGGGAGAGGCTACGAGCAGTACTTC | CASSPTGGRGYEQYF
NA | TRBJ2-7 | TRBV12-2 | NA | TGTGCAAGTCGCCCTACCACAGACAGCCAAGGGTGGCGTGAGCAGTACTTC | CASRPTTDSQGWREQYF
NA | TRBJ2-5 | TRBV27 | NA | TGTGCCAGCAGTCGCAGGGAGAGGGAGACCCAGTACTTC | CASSRRERETQYF
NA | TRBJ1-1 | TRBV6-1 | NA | TGTGCCAGCAGCTTCAGGGAGAACACTGAAGCTTTCTTT | CASSFRENTEAFF
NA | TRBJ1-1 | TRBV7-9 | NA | TGTGCCAGCAGCGTTAGTCACCCTAAGCTGAGGACTGAAGCTTTCTTT | CASSVSHPKLRTEAFF
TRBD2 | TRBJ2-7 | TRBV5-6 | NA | TGTGCCAGCAGCGGGGGACTAGCGGGGCCTTACAGCTCCTACGAGCAGTACTTC | CASSGGLAGPYSSYEQYF
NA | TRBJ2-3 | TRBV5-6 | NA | TGTGCCAGCAGGTACGAGAGCACAGATACGCAGTATTTT | CASRYESTDTQYF
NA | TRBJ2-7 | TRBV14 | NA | TGTGCCAGCAGTCTCGAGGTGCCTAGCGAGCAGTACTTC | CASSLEVPSEQYF
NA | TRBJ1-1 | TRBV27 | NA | TGTGCCAGCAGTTTACAGATACTTACTGAAGCTTTCTTT | CASSLQILTEAFF
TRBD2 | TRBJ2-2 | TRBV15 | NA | TGTGCCACCAGCGGTGACCGGGAGGTCGGGGAGCTGTTTTTT | CATSGDREVGELFF
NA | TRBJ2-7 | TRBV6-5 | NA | TGTGCCAGCAGTTACTTCGGGGGCTACGAGCAGTACTTC | CASSYFGGYEQYF
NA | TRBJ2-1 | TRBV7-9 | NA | TGTGCCAGCAGCCGAGGGGGGAATGAGCAGTTCTTC | CASSRGGNEQFF
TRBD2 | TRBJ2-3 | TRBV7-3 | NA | TGTGCCAGCAGCTTAAACGGGCCGGGACTACGCACAGATACGCAGTATTTT | CASSLNGPGLRTDTQYF
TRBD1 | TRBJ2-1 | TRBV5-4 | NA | TGTGCCAGCAGCCCTTGGACAGGGGCGGGCAATGAGCAGTTCTTC | CASSPWTGAGNEQFF
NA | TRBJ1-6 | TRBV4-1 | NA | TGCGCCAGCAGCCAAGTGGGGTCACCCCTCCACTTT | CASSQVGSPLHF
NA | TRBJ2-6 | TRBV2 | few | TGTGCCAGCAGTGAATCTGGGGCCAACGTCCTGACTTTC | CASSESGANVLTF
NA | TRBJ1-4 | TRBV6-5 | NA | TGTGCCAGCAGCCTCGAAAAACTGTTTTTT | CASSLEKLFF
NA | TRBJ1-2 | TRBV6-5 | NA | TGTGCCAGCAGAAGAGTAACTAACTATGGCTACACCTTC | CASRRVTNYGYTF
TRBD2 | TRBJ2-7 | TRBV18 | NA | TGTGCCACCCGCGGGGGGACGTCCGGCGAGCAGTACTTC | CATRGGTSGEQYF
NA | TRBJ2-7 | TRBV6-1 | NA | TGTGCCAGCAGGGGTGCTTTCGGGGGGCAGTACTTC | CASRGAFGGQYF
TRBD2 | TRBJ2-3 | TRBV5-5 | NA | TGTGCCAGCAGCTATACTAGCGGGGGAGTAGATACGCAGTATTTT | CASSYTSGGVDTQYF
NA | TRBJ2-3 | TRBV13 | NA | TGTGCCAGCAGCTCCTCCGCTGATGGATGGCCAGATACGCAGTATTTT | CASSSSADGWPDTQYF
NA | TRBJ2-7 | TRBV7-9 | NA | TGTGCCAGCAGCGCCCCCGTGGGCCAGGGGTCCTACGAGCAGTACTTC | CASSAPVGQGSYEQYF
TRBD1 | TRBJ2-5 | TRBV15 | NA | TGTGCCACCAGCAGATCCGGGACAGCTAAAGAGACCCAGTACTTC | CATSRSGTAKETQYF